This TCR beta chain was sequenced during a study of cytomegalovirus exposure and HLA in healthy donors (dated by TCRdb to between 2016 and 2019). With respect to the entire study: According to an earlier analysis of 587 of the donors, some 180 million T cells yielded 117 million unique TCR beta sequences and about 300 Gb of sequence data. Roughly 300 gigabases of sequencing data and around 80 million unique TCR sequences made up an early release that covered over 550 HLA-typed donors. The genetic ancestry cluster associated with self-reported Caucasian donors included over 80% of the 398 genotyped donors. The study was designed to test whether signatures of past pathogen exposure could be identified by cataloging public T cell receptors. Using immunosequencing, the study profiled T cell repertoires from around 680 subjects and related those repertoires to cytomegalovirus serostatus. A separate validation cohort of 100 to 150 different subjects was used in addition to the 666-subject first cohort. High-throughput TCR immunosequencing, statistical association of individual TCRs with disease status, and machine learning were combined to predict cytomegalovirus infection status. A later analysis re-examined previously published TCR beta repertoires from over 500 donors and added high-resolution HLA genotyping to investigate patterns of TCR occurrence. In the later analysis, no new phenotypic data were used to find candidate immune exposures; instead, reliance was placed on TCR beta sequences and their occurrence across donors. In an earlier analysis of 587 of the donors, high-throughput TCR beta sequencing was used to judge whether each TCR beta V gene segment behaved as functional or pseudogenic. Donor age, sex, ethnicity and CMV serostatus were collected together with the repertoire data. In a later genetic analysis, genome-wide SNP genotypes for about 55% of the 666 donors were used, and that subset was treated as a discovery cohort. Every repertoire in the discovery cohort had been generated on one and the same sequencing platform. HLA typing covered class I and class II loci at four-digit resolution. Typing coverage varied by locus: roughly 629-630 donors for A, B, C, DRB1 and DQB1; approximately 520 for DQA1; approximately 610 for DPA1; some 470 for DPB1. Roughly five DR-DQ haplotypes were handled as single units for association and clustering, since linkage in the cohort was strong. Across about 370 genotyped donors of the cohort, an average of approximately 200,000 unique TCR beta nucleotide sequences per donor were sequenced, and roughly a sixth of those sequences were non-productive. Overall study results and their limits: According to a later analysis, TCR association rates differed among HLA loci, with DRB1 alleles showing the most associated TCRs and HLA-C alleles showing the fewest. Linkage disequilibrium might explain the correlated functional status among segregating V segments, but an unknown experimental factor could not be ruled out. A group of highly shared sequence variants was considered likely to be a technical artifact of the sequencing pipeline. Broadly in line with IMGT annotations, most TCR beta V segments showed up in productive rearrangements about 90% or about 30% of the time in an earlier analysis of around 600 of the donors. The cohort was sequenced for TCR beta chains only, and without alpha or paired-chain data the features that could be detected were limited. A later analysis reported that several top co-occurrence clusters appeared linked to parvovirus B19, influenza, CMV and Epstein-Barr virus. Because some donors lacked HLA typing at each locus, the association tests relied only on the typed subset. The 87-base-pair reads could not distinguish some IMGT-functional V segments, including TRBV6-2 and TRBV6-3, so those segments were excluded. For the cohort, immune exposure information was limited to CMV serostatus. Across donors, most TCR sequences were observed very rarely, whereas some public TCRs were present in many individuals. Cytomegalovirus status was reported to be diagnosed by the classifier with high specificity and sensitivity in both the original and validation cohorts. Strong co-occurrence of HLA alleles, especially DR and DQ, made assigning TCR associations to individual alleles difficult. A further reported finding was that TCR beta sequences accurately predicted the HLA-A and HLA-B alleles for most subjects in the first cohort. In a later genetic analysis, a missense DCLRE1C variant was associated with V-gene and J-gene trimming of TCR beta chains, and the association was replicated in an independent cohort. According to a later analysis, most CMV-associated TCR beta chains appeared to be HLA-restricted, and the HLA associations seemed to be driven largely by CMV exposure. In a later analysis, HLA-associated TCR beta chains showed more clonal expansion and lower generation probabilities than non-associated chains that were equally common. Roughly uniform sequencing depth across donors was assumed in presence/absence analyses, although this assumption may not hold. In a later analysis, about 16,000 TCR beta sequences were associated with specific HLA alleles at a false discovery rate of 0.05. According to a later genetic analysis, donors in an Asian-associated ancestry cluster had fewer N-insertions in productive TCRs than the approximately 690-donor mean. In vitro tests confirmed that a few of the cytomegalovirus-associated TCR beta chains recognize cytomegalovirus antigens. Because counts were too low, under 20 rarely observed V segments, including chromosome 9 orphons, were left out of the earlier analysis of about 620 of the donors. The study listed over 150 TCR beta chains as associated with cytomegalovirus. According to the authors, the approach could potentially be generalized to other disease states and immunological phenotypes.

The library was made by the immunoSEQ multiplex PCR assay. For the multiplex PCR, a mixture combining 60 forward primers for TCR Vbeta segments and 13 reverse primers for TCR Jbeta segments was used. A multiplex PCR assay on genomic DNA amplified the CDR3 region of rearranged TCR beta genes. Amplified TCR beta libraries were sequenced as 87-base-pair reads on the Illumina HiSeq System. The source study handled its data this way. Across the 500 to 700 repertoires, a later analysis counted tens of millions of unique TCR beta chains, 9.5 million to 13 million of which were shared by at least two donors. To remove PCR and sequencing errors, raw reads were error-corrected and collapsed into unique sequences using a nearest-neighbor algorithm that merged closely related sequences. Alignment of CDR3 sequences to IMGT reference sequences was used to assign V, D and J gene segments. For a sequence to be retained, a match of at least six nucleotides to both a V gene segment and a J gene segment was required. A rearrangement was called productive if the CDR3 had no stop codons and remained in frame with V and J, and every other rearrangement was called non-productive. Following IMGT convention, CDR3 was defined as the stretch from the second conserved V-encoded cysteine up to the conserved J-encoded phenylalanine. In an earlier analysis of more than 550 of the donors, sequences lacking an unambiguous match to a single V gene segment were excluded. An earlier analysis of some 500 of the donors classified V segments as functional when productive rearrangements were above 56.7% and as segregating when the standard deviation between donors was above 5%. A statistical classification framework was built for diagnosing cytomegalovirus status from the catalog of TCR beta chain sequences. In a later analysis, TCR nucleotide sequences were compared against IMGT/GENE-DB human TR gene sequences so that V and J genes could be assigned. The TCRdist pipeline was used in a later analysis to assign CDR3 sequences and most-parsimonious VDJ recombination scenarios. In a later analysis, each TCR beta chain was defined by its CDR3 amino acid sequence together with its V-gene family, and reads lacking a unique V-gene family were excluded. As a way to deal with suspected cross-contamination and a sequencing artifact, a later analysis dropped 592 nucleotide sequences that were highly shared and had low generation probability. A later analysis calculated a clonal expansion index for each public chain from normalized within-repertoire ranks of inferred template counts. A later analysis computed generation probabilities with a VDJ recombination model fitted to out-of-frame rearrangements, and checked the results against IGoR. In a later analysis, TCR-TCR, TCR-HLA and TCR-CMV co-occurrence was scored with hypergeometric tests, and a repertoire-size bias correction was applied to TCR pairs. In a later analysis, false discovery rates were estimated by permuting HLA or CMV assignments 20 times. In a later analysis, co-occurring TCRs were grouped using DBSCAN, and TCRdist sequence similarity was added for clustering within HLA-allele-positive subsets. Co-occurrence clustering excluded repertoires with fewer than 30,000 or more than 120,000 public chains, plus five with anomalous nucleotide sharing. Imported from immuneACCESS, the table was reduced by TCRdb to in-frame sequences with V and J called. These copies leave out some clones; in studies compared against another copy, an unresolved V gene accounts for under half, and the cause of the remainder is not known. V, J and clone size were drawn from that table, and D and trimming were deduced from the DNA. This sample is represented by 100,000 or so clones; more than 9.5% of them were singletons. About a sixth of the sample comes from the top ten.

For CDR1 and CDR2, the germline V gene lists LGHNA and YNFKEQ. The CDR3 covers 16 residues, taking in both the cysteine and the phenylalanine. Of the read, only the CDR3 DNA is kept; its 48 bases are in frame from base 1. Trimming removed 4 bases from V and 6 bases from J; the gene matches leave 8 bases unexplained. In total, fewer than 750 healthy bone marrow donors made up the cohort. All cohort members were sampled while nominally healthy, although unrecorded immune exposures were likely present. The donor was CMV seropositive and belonged to the group of about 290 seropositive cohort members. Every donor gave a peripheral blood sample, and the peripheral blood mononuclear cells from that sample were used for TCR beta sequencing. The Qiagen DNeasy Blood Extraction Kit was used to extract genomic DNA from the blood cell samples. To note about this clone: Its antigen is still unknown. Qualities for individual bases were not recorded, and no much larger clone is one base off.

The receptor comes from a man aged 40-50 years in good health and CMV-seropositive. Sequenced input: PBMCs. The chain links TRBV4-2 with TRBJ2-2; 10 central nucleotides agree with TRBD2. The nucleotide sequence reads as follows: TGTGCCAGCAGCCCCGGACTAGCGGAGAGGGCCGGGGAGCTGTTTTTT. The resulting protein is CASSPGLAERAGELFF.